The entry below describes one T cell receptor beta chain. The sample's time point: pretreatment peripheral blood. Patients' cancers were locally advanced or metastatic urothelial carcinomas. This sample was included in a study of PD-L1 blockade in urothelial cancer. At the level of the study: Atezolizumab (1,200 mg intravenously every 3 weeks) began in about 2014 for patients. Analysis of blood occurred 3 weeks (second dose) and 6 weeks after treatment start. Median blood clonality was roughly 0.072, with about 80,000 unique TCRs.

Assay: immunoSEQ multiplex PCR; the TCRdb copy retains only in-frame clones and omits some. The sample gives 86,000 or so clones, approximately 81% of which show up once; 13% to 15% is in the top ten. This CDR3 comprises 14 residues. CDR1 MNHEY and CDR2 SMNVEV come from the germline V gene (reference sequence). Trimming at V came to 4 bases and at J to 5 bases, leaving 8 bases not matched to a gene. Sequenced material: PBMCs, taken around atezolizumab (anti-PD-L1) treatment. The J gene is TRBJ2-7, the V gene TRBV27; TRBD1 matches 7 bases. This TCR was sampled from a man aged 60 to 69 with urothelial cancer. The CDR3 region has the DNA TGTGCCAGCAGTTCACCGAACACAGGGGACGAGCAGTACTTC. Its translation is CASSSPNTGDEQYF.